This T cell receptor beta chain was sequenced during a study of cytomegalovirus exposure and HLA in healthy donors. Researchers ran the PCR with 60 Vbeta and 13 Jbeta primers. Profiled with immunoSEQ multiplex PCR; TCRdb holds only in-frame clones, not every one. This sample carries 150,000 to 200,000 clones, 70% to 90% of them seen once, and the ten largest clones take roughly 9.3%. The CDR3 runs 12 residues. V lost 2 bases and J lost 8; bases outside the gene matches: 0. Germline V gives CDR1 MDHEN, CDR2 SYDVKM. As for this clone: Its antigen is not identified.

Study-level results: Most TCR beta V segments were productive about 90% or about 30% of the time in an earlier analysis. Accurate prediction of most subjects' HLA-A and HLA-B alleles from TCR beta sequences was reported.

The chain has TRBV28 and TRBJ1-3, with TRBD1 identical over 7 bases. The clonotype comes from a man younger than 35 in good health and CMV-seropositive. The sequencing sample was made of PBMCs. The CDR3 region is CASSLQGDTIYF. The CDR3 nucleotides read TGTGCCAGCAGTTTACAGGGGGACACCATATATTTT.